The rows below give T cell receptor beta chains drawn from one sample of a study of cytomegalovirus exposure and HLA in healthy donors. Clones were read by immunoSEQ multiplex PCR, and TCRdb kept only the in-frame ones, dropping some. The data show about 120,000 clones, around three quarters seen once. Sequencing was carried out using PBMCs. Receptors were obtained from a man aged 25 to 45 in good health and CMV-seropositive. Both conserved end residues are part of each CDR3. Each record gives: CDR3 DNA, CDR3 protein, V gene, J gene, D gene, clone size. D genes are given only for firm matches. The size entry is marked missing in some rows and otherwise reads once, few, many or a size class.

cdr3_nt: TGTGCCAGCAGCTTAAACGGACTCGCGAACACCGGGGAGCTGTTTTTT; cdr3_aa: CASSLNGLANTGELFF; v_call: TRBV7-2; j_call: TRBJ2-2; d_call: NA; clone_size: NA
cdr3_nt: TGCGCCAGCAGCTTGGCAAGGACAGAGAACACTGAAGCTTTCTTT; cdr3_aa: CASSLARTENTEAFF; v_call: TRBV5-1; j_call: TRBJ1-1; d_call: NA; clone_size: NA
cdr3_nt: TGTGCCAGCAGTTTGTCGACTGGAGCTTACGAGCAGTACTTC; cdr3_aa: CASSLSTGAYEQYF; v_call: TRBV27; j_call: TRBJ2-7; d_call: NA; clone_size: NA
cdr3_nt: TGTGCCAGCAGCTTAGGCCTAGCGGGAGGAAATGAGCAGTTCTTC; cdr3_aa: CASSLGLAGGNEQFF; v_call: TRBV5-4; j_call: TRBJ2-1; d_call: TRBD2; clone_size: NA
cdr3_nt: TGTGCCTGGAGGCGACAGGGTCCATATAGCAATCAGCCCCAGCATTTT; cdr3_aa: CAWRRQGPYSNQPQHF; v_call: TRBV30; j_call: TRBJ1-5; d_call: TRBD1; clone_size: NA
cdr3_nt: TGTGCCAGCAGTAACTACAGGGGGCACACTGAAGCTTTCTTT; cdr3_aa: CASSNYRGHTEAFF; v_call: TRBV28; j_call: TRBJ1-1; d_call: TRBD1; clone_size: NA
cdr3_nt: TGTGCCAGCAGCTTAATAGCCGGTAATCAGCCCCAGCATTTT; cdr3_aa: CASSLIAGNQPQHF; v_call: TRBV7-3; j_call: TRBJ1-5; d_call: NA; clone_size: NA
cdr3_nt: TGTGCCATCAGGCTCGGGGAAAGGGATGGCTACACCTTC; cdr3_aa: CAIRLGERDGYTF; v_call: TRBV10-3; j_call: TRBJ1-2; d_call: NA; clone_size: NA
cdr3_nt: TGTGCCAGCAGTTCCCCTGTTGCAACTAATGAAAAACTGTTTTTT; cdr3_aa: CASSSPVATNEKLFF; v_call: TRBV6-6; j_call: TRBJ1-4; d_call: NA; clone_size: NA
cdr3_nt: TGTGCCAGTAGTTCACTAGCGGGAGACATTCAGTACTTC; cdr3_aa: CASSSLAGDIQYF; v_call: TRBV19; j_call: TRBJ2-4; d_call: TRBD2; clone_size: NA
cdr3_nt: TGTGCCAGCAGCTTAGATCCCGGGGGACGACATATCTACGAGCAGTACTTC; cdr3_aa: CASSLDPGGRHIYEQYF; v_call: TRBV11-3; j_call: TRBJ2-7; d_call: NA; clone_size: NA
cdr3_nt: TGCAGCGTTGAAGAGACTAGCGGGAATTTGGCCAATGAGCAGTTCTTC; cdr3_aa: CSVEETSGNLANEQFF; v_call: TRBV29-1; j_call: TRBJ2-1; d_call: TRBD2; clone_size: NA
cdr3_nt: TGTGCCAGCAGCTCCGCCGGGGGTCCCAGGTACTACGAGCAGTACTTC; cdr3_aa: CASSSAGGPRYYEQYF; v_call: TRBV11-2; j_call: TRBJ2-7; d_call: NA; clone_size: NA
cdr3_nt: TGTGCCAGCAGCCCTCCTTGGGGCAGTCAGTACTTC; cdr3_aa: CASSPPWGSQYF; v_call: TRBV25-1; j_call: TRBJ2-4; d_call: NA; clone_size: NA
cdr3_nt: TGTGCCAGCAGCGTAGTAGCGGGGGGATACAATGAGCAGTTCTTC; cdr3_aa: CASSVVAGGYNEQFF; v_call: TRBV9; j_call: TRBJ2-1; d_call: TRBD2; clone_size: NA
cdr3_nt: TGCAGCGTTGAAGATCAACCAGGGAACGAGCAGTACTTC; cdr3_aa: CSVEDQPGNEQYF; v_call: TRBV29-1; j_call: TRBJ2-7; d_call: NA; clone_size: NA
cdr3_nt: TGTGCCAGCAGTGCCCCCGGGACAGGGGGCAGGGGCAATCAGCCCCAGCATTTT; cdr3_aa: CASSAPGTGGRGNQPQHF; v_call: TRBV6-4; j_call: TRBJ1-5; d_call: TRBD1; clone_size: NA
cdr3_nt: TGTGCCACCCAGCAGGGCAATCAGCCCCAGCATTTT; cdr3_aa: CATQQGNQPQHF; v_call: TRBV25-1; j_call: TRBJ1-5; d_call: NA; clone_size: NA
cdr3_nt: TGTGCCAGCAGCAAAGCGCCTGTAGGGACTAGCGGGAGTCCGAAAAACATTCAGTACTTC; cdr3_aa: CASSKAPVGTSGSPKNIQYF; v_call: TRBV21-1; j_call: TRBJ2-4; d_call: NA; clone_size: NA
cdr3_nt: TGCGCCAGCAGCCGGGACAGGGGGCTCGAGCAGTACTTC; cdr3_aa: CASSRDRGLEQYF; v_call: TRBV4-3; j_call: TRBJ2-7; d_call: TRBD1; clone_size: NA
cdr3_nt: TGTGCCGGGGGGATGGGGACCCAGTACTTC; cdr3_aa: CAGGMGTQYF; v_call: TRBV30; j_call: TRBJ2-5; d_call: NA; clone_size: NA
cdr3_nt: TGTGCCAGCACCCAAAGGGGGAGATCGAACAATGAGCAGTTCTTC; cdr3_aa: CASTQRGRSNNEQFF; v_call: TRBV6-4; j_call: TRBJ2-1; d_call: NA; clone_size: few
cdr3_nt: TGTGCCAGCAGCCCCCGGGACAGGCGGATCTATAGCAATCAGCCCCAGCATTTT; cdr3_aa: CASSPRDRRIYSNQPQHF; v_call: TRBV5-5; j_call: TRBJ1-5; d_call: TRBD1; clone_size: NA
cdr3_nt: TGTGCCAGCAGCCCTATCCCGGGACAGGGCAACTATGGCTACACCTTC; cdr3_aa: CASSPIPGQGNYGYTF; v_call: TRBV5-6; j_call: TRBJ1-2; d_call: TRBD1; clone_size: once
cdr3_nt: TGTGCCAGCAGTGAATCACAGGGGAGCTCTGGAAACACCATATATTTT; cdr3_aa: CASSESQGSSGNTIYF; v_call: TRBV6-1; j_call: TRBJ1-3; d_call: TRBD1; clone_size: few
cdr3_nt: TGTGTCAGCAGCCCTCGGACTAGCTCCTCCTACGAGCAGTACTTC; cdr3_aa: CVSSPRTSSSYEQYF; v_call: TRBV11-1; j_call: TRBJ2-7; d_call: TRBD2; clone_size: NA
cdr3_nt: TGTGCCAGCAGTGAATATCGCTCTGGAAACACCATATATTTT; cdr3_aa: CASSEYRSGNTIYF; v_call: TRBV6-1; j_call: TRBJ1-3; d_call: NA; clone_size: few
cdr3_nt: TGCGCCAGCAGCTTGGCCAGCGGGGGGCCATTGGGTGGCTACACCTTC; cdr3_aa: CASSLASGGPLGGYTF; v_call: TRBV5-1; j_call: TRBJ1-2; d_call: NA; clone_size: NA
cdr3_nt: TGTGCCAGCAGCGGAAGCAGCGGGGTCTCCTACGAGCAGTACTTC; cdr3_aa: CASSGSSGVSYEQYF; v_call: TRBV6-5; j_call: TRBJ2-7; d_call: TRBD2; clone_size: NA
cdr3_nt: TGTGCCATCAGTGAAAGCGGGGGGGCTTCTACGCAGTATTTT; cdr3_aa: CAISESGGASTQYF; v_call: TRBV10-3; j_call: TRBJ2-3; d_call: TRBD2; clone_size: NA
cdr3_nt: TGTGCCATCAGCGCTAGCGCCTCCTACGAGCAGTACTTC; cdr3_aa: CAISASASYEQYF; v_call: TRBV10-3; j_call: TRBJ2-7; d_call: NA; clone_size: NA
cdr3_nt: TGTACCAGCGGTCTCTACACTAGCTCCTACGAGCAGTACTTC; cdr3_aa: CTSGLYTSSYEQYF; v_call: TRBV6-1; j_call: TRBJ2-7; d_call: NA; clone_size: NA
cdr3_nt: TGTGCCAGCAGCGTTGGAGGAGGGTCAAATGAAAAACTGTTTTTT; cdr3_aa: CASSVGGGSNEKLFF; v_call: TRBV9; j_call: TRBJ1-4; d_call: NA; clone_size: NA
cdr3_nt: TGTGCCAGCAGCCTTTTGGGGGGGCCCTATGGCTACACCTTC; cdr3_aa: CASSLLGGPYGYTF; v_call: TRBV7-2; j_call: TRBJ1-2; d_call: NA; clone_size: NA
cdr3_nt: TGTGCCAGCATCCCCGTGGGGACTAGCGGCCAATCCTACGAGCAGTACTTC; cdr3_aa: CASIPVGTSGQSYEQYF; v_call: TRBV28; j_call: TRBJ2-7; d_call: TRBD2; clone_size: NA
cdr3_nt: TGCGCCAGCAGCCAAAGATCGGAGTTTAGCACAGATACGCAGTATTTT; cdr3_aa: CASSQRSEFSTDTQYF; v_call: TRBV4-3; j_call: TRBJ2-3; d_call: NA; clone_size: NA
cdr3_nt: TGTGCCAGCAGTGAACCCCTAGGTGATCAGCCCCAGCATTTT; cdr3_aa: CASSEPLGDQPQHF; v_call: TRBV25-1; j_call: TRBJ1-5; d_call: NA; clone_size: NA
cdr3_nt: TGTGCCAGCAGTTTAAGGGGATACGAGCAGTACTTC; cdr3_aa: CASSLRGYEQYF; v_call: TRBV28; j_call: TRBJ2-7; d_call: NA; clone_size: NA
cdr3_nt: TGCGCCAGCAGCTTGGCTTACAATGAGCAGTTCTTC; cdr3_aa: CASSLAYNEQFF; v_call: TRBV5-1; j_call: TRBJ2-1; d_call: NA; clone_size: NA
cdr3_nt: TGTGCCAGCAGTTTCTACCCTACGAGCAATCAGCCCCAGCATTTT; cdr3_aa: CASSFYPTSNQPQHF; v_call: TRBV28; j_call: TRBJ1-5; d_call: NA; clone_size: few
cdr3_nt: TGCGCCAGCAGCTTGGATACAGCTGGGCAGCCCCAGCATTTT; cdr3_aa: CASSLDTAGQPQHF; v_call: TRBV5-1; j_call: TRBJ1-5; d_call: NA; clone_size: NA
cdr3_nt: TGTGCCAGCAGTGGACAGGAGTATAATTCACCCCTCCACTTT; cdr3_aa: CASSGQEYNSPLHF; v_call: TRBV6-5; j_call: TRBJ1-6; d_call: TRBD1; clone_size: NA
cdr3_nt: TGCGCCAGCAGCTGGGGGACAGCCGGCTACGAGCAGTACTTC; cdr3_aa: CASSWGTAGYEQYF; v_call: TRBV5-1; j_call: TRBJ2-7; d_call: TRBD1; clone_size: once
cdr3_nt: TGTGCCAGCAGTGCTTACTCAGGGGGCAGAACAGCTGGGGCCAACGGCCTGACTTTC; cdr3_aa: CASSAYSGGRTAGANGLTF; v_call: TRBV2; j_call: TRBJ2-6; d_call: TRBD1; clone_size: few
cdr3_nt: TGTGCCAGCAGCCATGTCACCGGGACAGACACAGATACGCAGTATTTT; cdr3_aa: CASSHVTGTDTDTQYF; v_call: TRBV4-2; j_call: TRBJ2-3; d_call: TRBD1; clone_size: NA
cdr3_nt: TGCGCCACGGTGGGGGCGATGCTTGAAGCTTTCTTT; cdr3_aa: CATVGAMLEAFF; v_call: TRBV10-1; j_call: TRBJ1-1; d_call: NA; clone_size: few
cdr3_nt: TGTGCCAGTAAGGTCAGGGGACGGAAGACAGCTAACTATGGCTACACCTTC; cdr3_aa: CASKVRGRKTANYGYTF; v_call: TRBV19; j_call: TRBJ1-2; d_call: NA; clone_size: NA
cdr3_nt: TGTGCCAGCAGCTTAGCTTTGGCGGACTTTAACTATGGCTACACCTTC; cdr3_aa: CASSLALADFNYGYTF; v_call: TRBV7-2; j_call: TRBJ1-2; d_call: NA; clone_size: few